This TCR beta chain comes out of a study of human T cells and chemical hapten exposure. Study summary: 0.01% DPC was applied to the upper back in patch tests, which were read at 6 days. Variability of per-sample TCR yields stemmed mainly from small differences in pooled library volume.

Time point reported: pre-sensitization, week 0. The treatment is: therapeutic diphenylcyclopropenone sensitization with weekly scalp DPC. TCRdb re-analysed the RACE reads in MiXCR, keeping a single row per CDR3 protein. Among about 110,000 distinct CDR3 sequences listed, roughly 12% were seen once. Germline loops: CDR1 SGHDT, CDR2 YYEEEE. The V and J ends lost 0 bases and 5 bases respectively, with 12 bases between them. This CDR3 contains 15 residues. V gene TRBV5-6 combines with J gene TRBJ1-5; possible D gene TRBD1, 5 bases. The source was whole blood, collected in connection with sensitization to the hapten diphenylcyclopropenone (DPC). This TCR was recovered from a woman aged 45-60 years with alopecia areata. Some clones in this sample may be carry-over from other donors' samples. The DNA for the CDR3 is TGTGCCAGCAGCTTGGACCGAGGGGCGCATCAGCCCCAGCATTTT. Translated, it gives CASSLDRGAHQPQHF.